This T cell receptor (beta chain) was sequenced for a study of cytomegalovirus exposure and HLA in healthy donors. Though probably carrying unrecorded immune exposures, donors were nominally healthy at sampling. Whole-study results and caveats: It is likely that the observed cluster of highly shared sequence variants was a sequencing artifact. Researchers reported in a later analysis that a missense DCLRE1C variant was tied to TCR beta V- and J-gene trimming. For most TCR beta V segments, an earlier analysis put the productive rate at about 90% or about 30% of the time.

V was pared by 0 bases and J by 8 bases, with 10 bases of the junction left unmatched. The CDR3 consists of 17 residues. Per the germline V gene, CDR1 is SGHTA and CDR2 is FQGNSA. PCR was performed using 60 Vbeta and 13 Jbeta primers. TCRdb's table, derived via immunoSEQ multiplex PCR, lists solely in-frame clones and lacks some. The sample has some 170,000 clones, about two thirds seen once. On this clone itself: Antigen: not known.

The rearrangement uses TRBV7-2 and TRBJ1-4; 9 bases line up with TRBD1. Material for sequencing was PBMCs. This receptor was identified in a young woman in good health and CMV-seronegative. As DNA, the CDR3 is TGTGCCAGCAGCTTAGCAAATACCGACAGGGGGGAAGAAAAACTGTTTTTT. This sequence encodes CASSLANTDRGEEKLFF.